This passage covers 20 T cell receptor beta chains from one sample sequenced in a study of cytomegalovirus exposure and HLA in healthy donors. The PCR employed 60 Vbeta primers together with 13 Jbeta primers. Sequencing was performed with immunoSEQ multiplex PCR; in TCRdb, only in-frame clones are kept and a portion is missing. The sample shows tens of thousands of clones, 65% to 85% of them seen only once. Sequenced sample: PBMCs. These receptors were obtained from a woman aged 25 to 39 in good health and CMV-seropositive.

This sequence joins TRBV5-1 and TRBJ2-2; 11 nucleotides align to TRBD2. Germline trimming cut 1 base from V and 4 bases from J; bases unmatched to any gene: 12. This CDR3 is built from 19 residues. Germline assignment: CDR1 SGHRS and CDR2 YFSETQ. The CDR3 spells CASSLSRLAGGQSTGELFF. In nucleotides, the CDR3 is TGCGCCAGCAGCTTGTCGCGGTTAGCGGGGGGGCAGAGCACCGGGGAGCTGTTTTTT.

The rearrangement uses TRBV27 and TRBJ1-2; 9 bases align to TRBD1. This CDR3 is built from 14 residues. Looked up from germline, CDR1 is MNHEY and CDR2 is SMNVEV (reference sequence). The ends lost 4 bases at V and 4 bases at J; junction bases unmatched: 4. The CDR3 DNA reads TGTGCCAGCAGTTCTCCGGGACAGGGCTATGGCTACACCTTC. Its translation: CASSSPGQGYGYTF.

This clone was counted between two and nine times. The chain links TRBV5-1 to TRBJ2-2; weak D call: TRBD2 (6 bases). Germline V gene sequence: CDR1 SGHRS, CDR2 YFSETQ. The CDR3 contains 15 residues. Trimming took 2 bases from V and 0 from J, leaving 8 bases between them. CDR3: CASSFAGPNTGELFF. CDR3 sequence (DNA): TGCGCCAGCAGCTTTGCGGGGCCGAACACCGGGGAGCTGTTTTTT. Full variable domain (missing parts from reference TRBV5-1 and TRBJ2-2): KAGVTQTPRYLIKTRGQQVTLSCSPISGHRSVSWYQQTPGQGLQFLFEYFSETQRNKGNFPGRFSGRQFSNSRSEMNVSTLELGDSALYLCASSFAGPNTGELFFGEGSRLTVL.

In its sample, this clone was seen once. This sequence joins TRBV28 and TRBJ2-1, with 8 positions matching TRBD1. The CDR3 totals 22 residues. V lost 2 bases, J lost 0 bases, and 21 bases stayed unmatched. The germline V gene encodes CDR1 MDHEN and CDR2 SYDVKM. The CDR3: CASSLVIGKQGVPLSSYNEQFF. CDR3 DNA sequence: TGTGCCAGCAGTTTAGTCATTGGGAAACAGGGGGTCCCATTAAGCTCCTACAATGAGCAGTTCTTC.

The chain is built from TRBV28 and TRBJ2-7; 11 positions match TRBD1. The CDR3 has 14 amino acids. Germline V gene sequence: CDR1 MDHEN, CDR2 SYDVKM. V shed 5 bases, J shed 7 bases, and the junction held 7 bases outside the gene matches. The CDR3 loop is CASSGGQGAFEQYF. CDR3 nucleotides: TGTGCCAGCAGTGGAGGACAGGGGGCTTTTGAGCAGTACTTC.

Remarks on this clone: Compared with germline, one end of the junction differs, possibly owing to a read error. The chain uses TRBV18 and TRBJ1-2, with D possibly being TRBD1 (6 bases). Germline-derived CDR1 and CDR2 are KGHSH and LQKENI. The CDR3 loop spans 13 amino acids. The CDR3 reads CASSPGTSYGYPF. DNA for the CDR3: TGTGCCAGCTCACCGGGGACAAGCTATGGCTACCCCTTC.

This clone was found a few times. J is TRBJ2-1 and V is TRBV18; 7 bases align to TRBD1. The CDR3 contains 14 residues. CDR1 KGHSH and CDR2 LQKENI come from the germline V gene. V lost 4 bases and J lost 4; bases outside the gene matches: 4. The CDR3 loop reads CASSRRQGYNEQFF. The CDR3 coding sequence is TGTGCCAGCTCACGCCGACAGGGATACAATGAGCAGTTCTTC.

This clone occurred a few times. The rearrangement links TRBV19 to TRBJ2-2; 8 nucleotides agree with TRBD2. The trim removed 4 bases at V and 7 bases at J, leaving 8 bases unmatched. CDR1 LNHDA and CDR2 SQIVND come from the germline V gene (reference sequence). This CDR3 has 15 amino acids. CDR3 sequence reads: CASSTSGTSDGELFF. The CDR3 bases are TGTGCCAGTAGTACCTCCGGGACTAGTGACGGGGAGCTGTTTTTT. Complete variable domain (other parts from reference TRBV19 and TRBJ2-2): DGGITQSPKYLFRKEGQNVTLSCEQNLNHDAMYWYRQDPGQGLRLIYYSQIVNDFQKGDIAEGYSVSREKKESFPLTVTSAQKNPTAFYLCASSTSGTSDGELFFGEGSRLTVL.

The chain joins TRBV7-2 to TRBJ1-4, with D maybe TRBD1 (6 bases). The CDR3 covers 13 residues. Germline CDR1 reads SGHTA; CDR2 reads FQGNSA. V was trimmed by 1 base and J by 7 bases, leaving 7 bases between them. CDR3 in DNA: TGTGCCAGCAGCTTAGACAGGGCTGAAAAACTGTTTTTT. This encodes CASSLDRAEKLFF.

This clone was counted only a few times. The V and J genes are TRBV19 and TRBJ2-2; D is unresolved. Germline CDR1 reads LNHDA; CDR2 reads SQIVND (reference sequence). The CDR3 runs 14 residues. The ends were cut back, 2 bases at V and 3 bases at J, with 7 bases in the middle. CDR3 coding DNA: TGTGCCAGTAGTATACTAGTGTACACCGGGGAGCTGTTTTTT. This encodes CASSILVYTGELFF.

The V gene is TRBV10-3, the J gene TRBJ2-7; 8 nucleotides line up with TRBD1. This CDR3 is built from 13 residues. With 4 bases clipped from V and 3 bases from J, the junction kept 2 bases outside the gene matches. CDR1 and CDR2 from the germline V gene are ENHRY and SYGVKD. For the CDR3, the DNA is TGTGCCATCAGTGCTACAGGGGGCTACGAGCAGTACTTC. It encodes CAISATGGYEQYF.

In this sample, this clone turned up a few times. The rearrangement uses TRBV5-6 and TRBJ1-2; 8 bases are shared with TRBD1. This CDR3 region has 14 residues. V lost 1 base, J lost 6 bases, and 5 bases stayed unmatched. Germline V gene sequence: CDR1 SGHDT, CDR2 YYEEEE. Here the CDR3 reads CASSLYRGDDGYTF. CDR3 bases: TGTGCCAGCAGCTTGTACAGGGGGGATGATGGCTACACCTTC.

The chain employs TRBV30 and TRBJ2-2; 7 nucleotides line up with TRBD1. V was pared by 2 bases and J by 4 bases, with 7 bases of the junction left unmatched. Germline V gene data show CDR1 as GTSNPN and CDR2 as SVGIG (reference sequence). The CDR3 loop spans 15 amino acids. The CDR3 coding sequence is TGTGCCTGGAGTTTTGAGACAGGGCTCACCGGGGAGCTGTTTTTT. Amino acids: CAWSFETGLTGELFF.

This chain uses TRBV7-6 with TRBJ1-2; 11 nucleotides align to TRBD1. Looked up from germline, CDR1 is SGHVS and CDR2 is FNYEAQ. Trimming cost V 1 base and J 7 bases; bases outside gene matches: 2. The CDR3 contains 14 residues. This chain's CDR3 is CASSLGTGGLGYTF. The CDR3 bases are TGTGCCAGCAGCTTAGGGACAGGGGGCCTTGGCTACACCTTC.

J is TRBJ2-1 and V is TRBV29-1; tentatively, D is TRBD1 (6 bases). The CDR3 totals 13 residues. Germline CDR1 reads SQVTM; CDR2 reads ANQGSEA. The V gene lost 6 bases and the J gene lost 8 bases, with 17 bases spanning the gap. CDR3 DNA: TGCAGCGTCGGCCCCCAGGGGTTTCATGAGCAGTTCTTC. Protein product: CSVGPQGFHEQFF.

This clone was counted only a few times. The chain joins TRBV28 to TRBJ2-5; 7 nucleotides agree with TRBD2. The germline CDR1 and CDR2 sequences are MDHEN and SYDVKM. Trimming took 6 bases from V and 1 from J; bases not matched to a gene: 8. This CDR3 spans 15 amino acids. CDR3 sequence (DNA): TGTGCCAGCAGGGCAGCGGGGAGTTCCCAAGAGACCCAGTACTTC. Its translation: CASRAAGSSQETQYF.

The chain employs TRBV7-9 and TRBJ2-5, with 8 bases that match TRBD2. This CDR3 is built from 15 residues. Trimming at V came to 1 base and at J to 5 bases, leaving 6 bases not matched to a gene. Germline CDR1 SEHNR, CDR2 FQNEAQ (reference sequence). The chain's CDR3 is CASSLGAGDYETQYF. For the CDR3, the DNA is TGTGCCAGCAGCTTAGGAGCGGGAGATTATGAGACCCAGTACTTC.

This chain joins TRBV6-5 and TRBJ2-1; TRBD2 matches 12 bases. The germline V gene has CDR1 MNHEY and CDR2 SVGAGI. The CDR3 is 13 amino acids. Trimming cost V 6 bases and J 9 bases; bases outside gene matches: 3. This CDR3 is CASRRLAGVEQFF. CDR3 coding DNA: TGTGCCAGCAGGCGACTAGCGGGAGTTGAGCAGTTCTTC.

This clone was picked up one time. The chain combines TRBV7-2 with TRBJ1-2; the match to TRBD1 covers 10 bases. With 1 base clipped from V and 1 base from J, the junction kept 6 bases outside the gene matches. The length of the CDR3 is 17 residues. Germline V gene sequence: CDR1 SGHTA, CDR2 FQGNSA. As DNA, the CDR3 is TGTGCCAGCAGCTTAGGGGGGGGACAGGGGAGTAACTATGGCTACACCTTC. Translated: CASSLGGGQGSNYGYTF.

This clone was observed a single time. CDR3 loop: CASSQDKGGGSGYTF. CDR3 in DNA: TGCGCCAGCAGCCAAGATAAAGGGGGTGGTAGTGGCTACACCTTC. This sequence joins TRBV4-1 and TRBJ1-2; D may be TRBD1 (6 bases). This CDR3 is built from 15 residues. V lost 0 bases and J lost 7, with 15 bases in between. CDR1 and CDR2 from the germline V gene are MGHRA and YSYEKL.